These 5 T cell receptor beta chains originate from one sample sequenced in a study of vaccination and CD4 T cells after COVID-19. The Oncomine TCR Beta short-read assay sequenced DNA from cultured CD4+ T cells. TCRdb processed the PCR reads anew with MiXCR; each CDR3 protein has one entry. This sample carries about 16,000 distinct CDR3 sequences, roughly 57% of them seen once, and the ten largest clones take over 7.5%. Which antigens these TCRs recognize remains unknown. The treatment here: roughly 10-day PBMC culture with coronavirus spike peptide pools or control peptides (ViraFEST assay). Sequenced: CD4+ T cells from blood, cultured in vitro. The origin of the receptors is a human donor who had recovered from COVID-19.

The chain employs TRBV6-1 and TRBJ1-5; a weak D match, TRBD1 (5 bases). Germline CDR1 MNHNS, CDR2 SASEGT. There are 19 residues in the CDR3. Between the trimmed V and J ends, which lost 10 bases and 0 bases, there was a span of 28 bases. CDR3 amino acids: CATQDIGHLLTYSNQPQHF. Here the CDR3 DNA reads TGTGCCACCCAGGATATCGGACACCTTTTAACTTATAGCAATCAGCCCCAGCATTTT.

The chain employs TRBV9 and TRBJ1-2; D is perhaps TRBD1 (5 bases). Trimming removed 3 bases from V and 0 bases from J, with 12 bases in between. The CDR3 spans 15 residues. Germline lookup yields CDR1 SGDLS and CDR2 YYNGEE. The CDR3 loop is CASSEGPLANYGYTF. The DNA of the CDR3 is TGTGCCAGCAGCGAGGGACCCCTTGCTAACTATGGCTACACCTTC. The variable domain in full, completed from reference TRBV9 and TRBJ1-2, reads DSGVTQTPKHLITATGQRVTLRCSPRSGDLSVYWYQQSLDQGLQFLIQYYNGEERAKGNILERFSAQQFPDLHSELNLSSLELGDSALYFCASSEGPLANYGYTFGSGTRLTVV.

The chain combines TRBV20-1 with TRBJ2-5, with 9 bases fitting TRBD2. This CDR3 comprises 15 residues. CDR1 is DFQATT and CDR2 is SNEGSKA in the germline V gene (reference sequence). The J segment lost 4 bases and the V segment lost 0 bases, leaving 6 bases of the junction unmatched. As DNA, the CDR3 is TGCAGTGCTAGAGATAGCGGGAGTGGAACAGAGACCCAGTACTTC. Protein: CSARDSGSGTETQYF.

J is TRBJ2-7 and V is TRBV5-4; 11 bases fit TRBD1. The CDR3 is made up of 14 amino acids. Germline V gene lookup returns CDR1 SGHNT and CDR2 YYREEE (reference sequence). V dropped 4 bases and J dropped 5; count of bases not matched to a gene: 5. CDR3 in amino acids: CASSLDRGLHEQYF. The DNA for the CDR3 is TGTGCCAGCAGCCTGGACAGGGGGCTACACGAGCAGTACTTC.

There are a few counts of this clonotype. The chain recombines TRBV7-9 with TRBJ1-1; D is undetermined. The germline V gene has CDR1 SEHNR and CDR2 FQNEAQ (reference sequence). V was shortened by 2 bases and J by 4 bases, with 14 bases between the two germline ends. This CDR3 spans 15 amino acids. The CDR3 DNA follows: TGTGCCAGCAGCTTATCGATGGGAACGGGCACTGAAGCTTTCTTT. Translated, it gives CASSLSMGTGTEAFF. Variable domain in full (rest from reference TRBV7-9 and TRBJ1-1): DTGVSQNPRHKITKRGQNVTFRCDPISEHNRLYWYRQTLGQGPEFLTYFQNEAQLEKSRLLSDRFSAERPKGSFSTLEIQRTEQGDSAMYLCASSLSMGTGTEAFFGQGTRLTVV.